Presented here are 32 T cell receptor beta chains from one specimen sequenced in a study of blood T cells in healthy people across ages. With a J-beta primer mix and a sample-barcoded 5' primer, a second PCR ran about 6 to 11 cycles. TCRdb analysed the 5' RACE reads with MiXCR anew, one entry per CDR3 protein. The table has over 750,000 distinct CDR3 sequences, roughly 25% seen once. This sample also appeared in a second study, on T cells of mothers and their children.

Sequencing used blood. The origin of the receptors is a boy aged 5 to 17 in good health.

This clonotype has a handful of counts. The chain links TRBV9 to TRBJ2-3, with a tentative D call TRBD2 (6 bases). CDR3 length: 16 residues. V shed 4 bases and J shed 2 bases, with 17 bases lying between them. Germline V lookup: CDR1 SGDLS, CDR2 YYNGEE. The CDR3 region is CASSSNDGSLTDTQYF. CDR3 coding DNA: TGTGCCAGCAGCTCCAACGACGGGAGTCTCACAGATACGCAGTATTTT.

This clonotype was seen a handful of times. V and J are TRBV5-6 and TRBJ2-1; D is unclear. CDR3 length: 16 amino acids. Looked up from germline, CDR1 is SGHDT and CDR2 is YYEEEE. With 0 bases removed from V and 0 bases from J, the gap between germline ends came to 10 bases. In nucleotides, the CDR3 is TGTGCCAGCAGCTTGGAGGCGGTCAACTCCTACAATGAGCAGTTCTTC. Encoded protein: CASSLEAVNSYNEQFF.

The rearrangement joins TRBV4-2 to TRBJ2-5; D is uncertain. The end of the DNA fits TRBJ2-7 better, so the J call may be wrong. Germline CDR1 is LGHNA and CDR2 is YNFKEQ. CDR3 length: 15 amino acids. CDR3 DNA: TGTGCCAGCAGCCAAGGTAACTGGGGCTCCTACGAGCAGTACTTC. Translation: CASSQGNWGSYEQYF.

This clonotype was found a few times. The V gene is TRBV14, the J gene TRBJ2-6; no clear D gene. Deletions cut 4 bases from V and 1 base from J, with 8 bases between. Germline V gene data show CDR1 as SGHDN and CDR2 as FVKESK. The CDR3 consists of 15 residues. CDR3 nucleotides: TGTGCCAGCAGCCTCCACACATCTGGGGCCAACGTCCTGACTTTC. As protein: CASSLHTSGANVLTF.

This clonotype has only a few counts. The gene calls are TRBV6-5 and TRBJ1-1; D perhaps matches TRBD1 (5 bases). The CDR3 runs 12 residues. Germline CDR1 is MNHEY and CDR2 is SVGAGI. V lost 5 bases and J 6 bases, leaving 10 bases between the germline ends. This CDR3 reads CASSRSGAEAFF. The CDR3 DNA sequence: TGTGCCAGCAGTCGGTCGGGGGCTGAAGCTTTCTTT.

This clonotype was observed a few times. This rearrangement joins TRBV25-1 to TRBJ1-1; D remains unclear. Germline assignment: CDR1 MGHDK and CDR2 SYGVNS. V dropped 2 bases and J dropped 1 base, with 14 bases sitting between them. There are 16 residues in the CDR3. CDR3 DNA sequence: TGTGCCAGCAGTGAACTATTGAATAGTGGGAACACTGAAGCTTTCTTT. Protein sequence: CASSELLNSGNTEAFF.

This clonotype was observed a handful of times. This sequence joins TRBV7-2 and TRBJ1-1; D remains ambiguous. CDR3 size: 14 residues. Germline CDR1 is SGHTA and CDR2 is FQGNSA. Trimming removed 1 base from V and 0 bases from J, with 6 bases in between. The CDR3 DNA is TGTGCCAGCAGCTTAGACGCCATGAACACTGAAGCTTTCTTT. This codes for CASSLDAMNTEAFF.

This chain links TRBV4-2 with TRBJ2-7; D may be TRBD1 (6 bases). The CDR3 has 14 residues. The germline V gene has CDR1 LGHNA and CDR2 YNFKEQ. The ends were cut back, 1 base at V and 5 bases at J, with 12 bases in the middle. Here the CDR3 reads CASSQVTGRDEQYF. The CDR3 nucleotides are TGTGCCAGCAGCCAAGTGACAGGTCGAGACGAGCAGTACTTC.

This clonotype was found many times. CDR3 protein: CASSYKTVSGANVLTF. In nucleotides, the CDR3 is TGCGCCAGCAGCTACAAAACAGTCTCTGGGGCCAACGTCCTGACTTTC. The chain links TRBV5-1 to TRBJ2-6; no clear D. Germline-derived CDR1 and CDR2 are SGHRS and YFSETQ. With 3 bases removed from V and 0 bases from J, the gap between germline ends came to 10 bases. The CDR3 loop spans 16 amino acids.

The V and J genes are TRBV29-1 and TRBJ2-7; D is perhaps TRBD2 (6 bases). The CDR3 totals 13 residues. Between the trimmed V and J ends, which lost 6 bases and 7 bases, there was a span of 19 bases. The germline CDR1 and CDR2 sequences are SQVTM and ANQGSEA. The CDR3 spells CSVRIAGLVEQYF. The CDR3 bases are TGCAGCGTCCGGATTGCGGGGCTGGTTGAGCAGTACTTC.

The chain couples TRBV18 to TRBJ2-1; D ambiguous. Trimming took off 8 bases at V and 5 bases at J, with 16 bases between the two ends. CDR3 size: 14 residues. CDR1 is KGHSH, CDR2 LQKENI, per germline. The CDR3, as DNA: TGTGCCAGCCGCCTCGTCGACGGGCACAATGAGCAGTTCTTC. It yields the protein CASRLVDGHNEQFF.

The rearrangement links TRBV3-1 to TRBJ2-5, with D perhaps matching TRBD2 (6 bases). Trimming took off 6 bases at V and 5 bases at J, with 19 bases between the two ends. The germline gives CDR1 LGHDT, CDR2 YNNKEL (reference sequence). The CDR3 length is 15 residues. The CDR3 DNA reads as TGTGCCAGCAGAACGATCGTGGGAGGCATGGAGACCCAGTACTTC. Its translation: CASRTIVGGMETQYF.

This clonotype has only a few counts. The chain combines TRBV3-1 with TRBJ1-1; D gene ambiguous. Germline CDR1 is LGHDT and CDR2 is YNNKEL (reference sequence). CDR3 length: 12 residues. V shed 0 bases and J shed 10 bases, with 9 bases lying between them. CDR3 residues: CASSQDEDGAFF. CDR3 sequence (DNA): TGTGCCAGCAGCCAAGACGAGGATGGAGCTTTCTTT.

The rearrangement links TRBV20-1 to TRBJ2-5, with 8 bases identical to TRBD2. The germline gives CDR1 DFQATT, CDR2 SNEGSKA (reference sequence). This CDR3 is built from 13 residues. V was pared by 2 bases and J by 5 bases, with 4 bases of the junction left unmatched. The CDR3 DNA follows: TGCAGTGCTAGACGGACGGGGGGGGAGACCCAGTACTTC. This translates into CSARRTGGETQYF.

The gene calls are TRBV7-2 and TRBJ1-2; maybe TRBD1 (6 bases). CDR3 length: 15 amino acids. Trimming cost V 6 bases and J 4 bases, with 18 bases left between them. Germline CDR1 is SGHTA and CDR2 is FQGNSA. Here the CDR3 DNA reads TGTGCCAGCAGTGACGGACAGCCTAGGAGCTATGGCTACACCTTC. This codes for CASSDGQPRSYGYTF.

V gene TRBV13 combines with J gene TRBJ2-1; 8 positions agree with TRBD2. The CDR3 totals 15 residues. With 5 bases clipped from V and 7 bases from J, the junction kept 10 bases outside the gene matches. Germline-derived CDR1 and CDR2 are PRHDT and FYEKMQ (reference sequence). CDR3 sequence reads: CASSLIRTSQNEQFF. CDR3 nucleotide sequence: TGTGCCAGCAGCCTCATTAGGACTAGCCAGAATGAGCAGTTCTTC.

CDR3 coding DNA: TGCGCCAGCAGCTTTTGGGGCGACTACGAGCAGTACTTC. It specifies CASSFWGDYEQYF. The gene calls are TRBV5-1 and TRBJ2-7; D perhaps matches TRBD1 (5 bases). Trimming removed 2 bases at V and 3 bases at J, with 9 bases between. Germline V gives CDR1 SGHRS, CDR2 YFSETQ. The CDR3 has 13 amino acids.

The chain joins TRBV6-2 or TRBV6-3 to TRBJ2-7, with 16 bases that match TRBD2. CDR1 MNHEY and CDR2 SVGEGT come from the germline V gene. Unmatched junction bases numbered 9, after V lost 5 bases and J lost 2 bases. The CDR3 extends over 18 amino acids. CDR3 residues: CASSAGTSGRVLTYEQYF. The CDR3 nucleotides are TGTGCCAGCAGTGCCGGGACTAGCGGGAGGGTCCTCACCTACGAGCAGTACTTC.

The genes are TRBV7-2 and TRBJ2-7; 13 positions agree with TRBD2. CDR3 length: 13 amino acids. CDR1 and CDR2 from the germline V gene are SGHTA and FQGNSA. The V segment lost 5 bases and the J segment 7 bases; nucleotides outside the gene matches: 2. The CDR3: CASSGTSGKEQYF. As DNA, the CDR3 is TGTGCCAGCAGCGGGACTAGCGGGAAGGAGCAGTACTTC.

This clonotype was detected a few times. The chain employs TRBV7-8 and TRBJ2-5; D gene unclear. The germline V gene has CDR1 SGHVS and CDR2 FQNEAQ. Trimming removed 1 base at V and 5 bases at J, with 17 bases between. The CDR3 has 16 residues. For the CDR3, the DNA is TGTGCCAGCAGCTTAGATGTGGGGTCGGCGAGCGAGACCCAGTACTTC. This translates into CASSLDVGSASETQYF.

The chain uses TRBV18 and TRBJ1-5; no definite D call. Germline loops: CDR1 KGHSH, CDR2 LQKENI. The CDR3 consists of 13 residues. The V and J ends lost 2 bases and 6 bases respectively, with 8 bases between them. CDR3 protein: CASSPGPGQPQHF. The CDR3 nucleotides read TGTGCCAGCTCACCAGGGCCGGGTCAGCCCCAGCATTTT. The full variable domain, completed using reference TRBV18 and TRBJ1-5, is NAGVMQNPRHLVRRRGQEARLRCSPMKGHSHVYWYRQLPEEGLKFMVYLQKENIIDESGMPKERFSAEFPKEGPSILRIQQVVRGDSAAYFCASSPGPGQPQHFGDGTRLSIL.

The chain recombines TRBV24-1 with TRBJ2-1; perhaps TRBD2 as D (5 bases). Germline values: CDR1 KGHDR, CDR2 SFDVKD. Trimming left V 7 bases short and J 12 bases short, with 15 bases between. CDR3 length: 12 amino acids. In nucleotides, the CDR3 is TGTGCCACCAGGGAGTCGGCGGGTGGGCAGTTCTTC. Translation: CATRESAGGQFF.

The chain carries TRBV29-1 and TRBJ2-5, with 13 bases lining up with TRBD2. The CDR3 totals 15 residues. The V gene end was trimmed by 1 base and the J gene end by 4 bases; junction bases not matched to a gene: 3. Germline loops: CDR1 SQVTM, CDR2 ANQGSEA. In DNA form, the CDR3 reads TGCAGCGTTGAAGGACTAGCGGGGGGTGGAGAGACCCAGTACTTC. Translation gives CSVEGLAGGGETQYF. Using reference TRBV29-1 and TRBJ2-5 for the parts outside the CDR3, the full variable domain is SAVISQKPSRDICQRGTSLTIQCQVDSQVTMMFWYRQQPGQSLTLIATANQGSEATYESGFVIDKFPISRPNLTFSTLTVSNMSPEDSSIYLCSVEGLAGGGETQYFGPGTRLLVL.

This clonotype occurred a few times. J is TRBJ2-3 and V is TRBV27; TRBD1 might be the D (7 bases). Trimming stripped 4 bases from V and 5 bases from J, with 10 bases between. Per the germline V gene, CDR1 is MNHEY and CDR2 is SMNVEV (reference sequence). The CDR3 loop spans 13 amino acids. The CDR3 bases are TGTGCCAGCAGTTCAGGGGGACTAGATACGCAGTATTTT. Protein: CASSSGGLDTQYF.

The chain joins TRBV28 to TRBJ2-7; D gene uncertain. The germline V and J ends were trimmed by 5 bases and 7 bases, with 12 bases remaining between them. Germline V gene data show CDR1 as MDHEN and CDR2 as SYDVKM. There are 12 residues in the CDR3. The CDR3 loop is CASSVSRPEQYF. Here the CDR3 DNA reads TGTGCCAGCAGTGTATCAAGGCCTGAGCAGTACTTC.

J is TRBJ2-3 and V is TRBV7-9, with 7 bases that match TRBD2. Germline trimming cut 5 bases from V and 5 bases from J; bases unmatched to any gene: 7. Germline values: CDR1 SEHNR, CDR2 FQNEAQ (reference sequence). CDR3 size: 14 residues. The CDR3 DNA reads TGTGCCAGCAGCCGAGGACTAGTGGGAGATACGCAGTATTTT. It specifies CASSRGLVGDTQYF.

The rearrangement links TRBV14 to TRBJ2-1; D call uncertain. Trimming took off 2 bases at V and 7 bases at J, with 6 bases between the two ends. The germline V gene encodes CDR1 SGHDN and CDR2 FVKESK. CDR3 length equals 12 residues. The CDR3 loop is CASSQIPNEQFF. The CDR3 DNA follows: TGTGCCAGCAGCCAAATTCCTAATGAGCAGTTCTTC.

This rearrangement joins TRBV12-3 or TRBV12-4 to TRBJ1-4, with 7 bases fitting TRBD1. Germline trimming cut 6 bases from V and 5 bases from J; bases unmatched to any gene: 3. The CDR3 extends over 13 amino acids. Here the CDR3 reads CASRGTDNEKLFF. CDR3 DNA sequence: TGTGCCAGCAGGGGGACAGACAATGAAAAACTGTTTTTT.

The J gene is TRBJ2-5, the V gene TRBV5-6, with 11 bases lining up with TRBD2. V lost 4 bases and J lost 5; bases outside the gene matches: 10. The CDR3 loop spans 16 amino acids. From germline, CDR1 is SGHDT and CDR2 YYEEEE. CDR3 coding DNA: TGTGCCAGCAGCCCGTTTAGCGGGGGGGCCTTGGAGACCCAGTACTTC. Amino acid sequence: CASSPFSGGALETQYF. The whole variable domain, remainder taken from reference TRBV5-6 and TRBJ2-5, is DAGVTQSPTHLIKTRGQQVTLRCSPKSGHDTVSWYQQALGQGPQFIFQYYEEEERQRGNFPDRFSGHQFPNYSSELNVNALLLGDSALYLCASSPFSGGALETQYFGPGTRLLVL.

This clonotype was seen more than once but under ten times. The chain couples TRBV7-8 to TRBJ2-5; 8 bases fit TRBD2. Germline lookup yields CDR1 SGHVS and CDR2 FQNEAQ. This CDR3 spans 14 amino acids. Trimming removed 7 bases from V and 4 bases from J; junction bases left unmatched: 8. The CDR3, as DNA: TGTGCCAGCATCCCCCAGGCGGGAGGAGAGACCCAGTACTTC. Its translation is CASIPQAGGETQYF.

This clonotype was counted only a few times. The chain links TRBV6-4 to TRBJ1-2; TRBD1 is a possible D gene (6 bases). This CDR3 spans 14 amino acids. Germline lookup yields CDR1 MRHNA and CDR2 SNTAGT. V was pared by 4 bases and J by 4 bases, with 13 bases between. The CDR3: CASSAPQGPYGYTF. CDR3 in DNA: TGTGCCAGCAGTGCCCCACAGGGTCCCTATGGCTACACCTTC.

This clonotype was found a few times. The chain couples TRBV29-1 to TRBJ2-7; D perhaps matches TRBD2 (5 bases). This CDR3 comprises 14 residues. Germline-derived CDR1 and CDR2 are SQVTM and ANQGSEA. Trimming stripped 1 base from V and 2 bases from J, with 12 bases between. The CDR3 loop reads CSVEVRRNPYEQYF. CDR3 in DNA: TGCAGCGTTGAAGTCCGGAGGAACCCCTACGAGCAGTACTTC.